The count of the clone carrying this TCR beta chain is one. Trimming cost V 2 bases and J 0 bases, with 4 bases left between them. Germline CDR1 and CDR2: MNHEY and SVGAGI. The CDR3 runs to 13 residues. The data belong to a study of blood T cell repertoires in COVID-19. At the level of the study: Samples representing acute and convalescent COVID-19 were sourced from the United States, Italy and Spain.

Clones were read by immunoSEQ multiplex PCR, and TCRdb kept only the in-frame ones, dropping some. The sample holds fewer than 300,000 clones, roughly 90% seen once. Participants' own reports of clinical history determined their cohort assignment. Donors in Cohort 3 counted as recovered after two negative PCRs, clearance, or symptom resolution. This clonotype was sampled from a woman aged 25 to 39 who had recovered from COVID-19. This sequence joins TRBV6-5 and TRBJ1-1; D is undetermined. The sequenced material came from PBMCs or T cells enriched from blood (not recorded which). Written as DNA, the CDR3 is TGTGCCAGCAGTTACGAGGTGAACACTGAAGCTTTCTTT. This gives the protein CASSYEVNTEAFF.